The 30 T cell receptor beta chains below were found in one sample sequenced in a study of shared clonotypes between healthy human individuals. Profiled with immunoSEQ multiplex PCR; TCRdb holds only in-frame clones, not every one. The sample has more than 850,000 clones; 75% to 85% are singletons. The sample comprised memory CD4+ T cells from PBMCs. Subset specified: CD45RA-negative fraction. These receptors were collected from a man aged 18 to 30 in good health. Some clones in this sample may be carry-over from other donors' samples.

The V and J genes are TRBV7-3 and TRBJ2-3; the D call may be TRBD1 or TRBD2 (7 bases each). The CDR3 has 16 amino acids. V lost 5 bases, J lost 1 base, and 16 bases lay in between. Germline V gene data show CDR1 as SGHTA and CDR2 as FQGTGA. The CDR3 reads CASSPQGGRGTDTQYF. The CDR3, as DNA: TGTGCCAGCAGCCCCCAGGGGGGGAGGGGCACAGATACGCAGTATTTT. The full variable domain, with the rest looked up from reference TRBV7-3 and TRBJ2-3, is GAGVSQTPSNKVTEKGKYVELRCDPISGHTALYWYRQSLGQGPEFLIYFQGTGAADDSGLPNDRFFAVRPEGSVSTLKIQRTERGDSAVYLCASSPQGGRGTDTQYFGPGTRLTVL.

V gene TRBV4-1 combines with J gene TRBJ2-1, with 11 bases fitting TRBD2. V shed 6 bases, J shed 8 bases, and the junction held 9 bases outside the gene matches. The CDR3 runs 15 residues. The V gene's germline CDR1 is MGHRA and CDR2 YSYEKL. The CDR3 spells CASSLLAGGPYEQFF. The CDR3 DNA is TGCGCCAGCAGTCTATTAGCGGGAGGGCCATATGAGCAGTTCTTC.

CDR3 in amino acids: CASSPRGSTRNEQFF. CDR3 coding DNA: TGTGCCAGCAGCCCCCGGGGGAGCACGAGGAATGAGCAGTTCTTC. This chain links TRBV5-5 with TRBJ2-1; D might be TRBD2 (6 bases). The CDR3 is 15 amino acids. Germline V lookup: CDR1 SGHKS, CDR2 YYEKEE (reference sequence). V lost 4 bases, J lost 7 bases, and 18 bases lay in between.

The chain joins TRBV28 to TRBJ2-7, with no clear D. Germline V gives CDR1 MDHEN, CDR2 SYDVKM. The CDR3 has 15 residues. V was trimmed by 5 bases and J by 4 bases, leaving 18 bases between them. The CDR3 DNA reads TGTGCCAGCAGTACTCACGGAGCAGGCGCATACGAGCAGTACTTC. This encodes CASSTHGAGAYEQYF.

Ten or more counts support this clone. This chain connects TRBV6-5 to TRBJ2-1; 12 bases map to TRBD2. Germline lookup yields CDR1 MNHEY and CDR2 SVGAGI. There are 15 residues in the CDR3. The junction had 5 bases not matched to a gene; V was cut back by 6 bases and J by 5 bases. CDR3 in DNA: TGTGCCAGCAGCCGTCCTAGCGGGAGGGACAATGAGCAGTTCTTC. Protein: CASSRPSGRDNEQFF.

The rearrangement uses TRBV4-1 and TRBJ2-5; D unresolved. Trimming took off 1 base at V and 5 bases at J, with 14 bases between the two ends. CDR1 is MGHRA and CDR2 is YSYEKL in the germline V gene. The CDR3 length is 15 residues. Here the CDR3 reads CASSQGAGFGETQYF. CDR3 bases: TGCGCCAGCAGCCAAGGTGCCGGCTTTGGGGAGACCCAGTACTTC.

The chain carries TRBV10-3 and TRBJ2-6; D may be TRBD1 or TRBD2 (5 bases each). With 10 bases removed from V and 1 base from J, the gap between germline ends came to 11 bases. This CDR3 spans 14 amino acids. Germline values: CDR1 ENHRY, CDR2 SYGVKD. The CDR3 nucleotides read TGTGCCACCCGGGGCGGGTCTGGGGCCAACGTCCTGACTTTC. Its protein is CATRGGSGANVLTF.

This clone came up many times. The rearrangement links TRBV4-3 to TRBJ2-2, with 9 positions matching TRBD2. Per the germline V gene, CDR1 is LGHNA and CDR2 is YSLEER. V was clipped by 0 bases and J by 2 bases; unmatched bases: 7. The CDR3 covers 18 residues. CDR3 sequence reads: CASSQEFGGRGNTGELFF. The CDR3 region has the DNA TGCGCCAGCAGCCAAGAATTCGGCGGGAGGGGAAACACCGGGGAGCTGTTTTTT.

The chain joins TRBV6-5 to TRBJ1-2; unclear D gene. Germline V gene data show CDR1 as MNHEY and CDR2 as SVGAGI. CDR3 size: 13 residues. The V gene lost 2 bases and the J gene lost 4 bases, with 8 bases spanning the gap. CDR3 in DNA: TGTGCCAGCAGTTACAGACAACTCTATGGCTACACCTTC. This sequence encodes CASSYRQLYGYTF.

This chain joins TRBV7-2 and TRBJ2-2; D unclear. Germline loops: CDR1 SGHTA, CDR2 FQGNSA. This CDR3 has 15 residues. The V end was cut by 6 bases, the J end by 1 base, with 12 bases between. CDR3 amino acids: CASSLNRQNTGELFF. CDR3 DNA: TGTGCCAGCAGTCTTAATCGACAGAACACCGGGGAGCTGTTTTTT. Together with reference TRBV7-2 and TRBJ2-2, the CDR3 gives the full variable domain: GAGVSQSPSNKVTEKGKDVELRCDPISGHTALYWYRQSLGQGLEFLIYFQGNSAPDKSGLPSDRFSAERTGGSVSTLTIQRTQQEDSAVYLCASSLNRQNTGELFFGEGSRLTVL.

The chain couples TRBV7-2 to TRBJ2-4; 16 bases fit TRBD2. From germline, CDR1 is SGHTA and CDR2 FQGNSA. Unmatched junction bases numbered 13, after V lost 5 bases and J lost 6 bases. The CDR3 contains 19 residues. CDR3 bases: TGTGCCAGCAGCCGGTTCCCGGGACTAGCGGGAGGGCCCGGAAACATTCAGTACTTC. Its translation is CASSRFPGLAGGPGNIQYF.

CDR3 nucleotide sequence: TGCGCCAGCAGCTTGGGACTAGCGGGCGGTGTTAATGAGCAGTTCTTC. Residues: CASSLGLAGGVNEQFF. The gene calls are TRBV5-1 and TRBJ2-1; the match to TRBD2 covers 10 bases. CDR1 is SGHRS, CDR2 YFSETQ, per germline. The CDR3 totals 16 residues. The V and J ends lost 0 bases and 7 bases, in that order; junction bases with no gene match: 7. The full variable domain, with the rest looked up from reference TRBV5-1 and TRBJ2-1, is KAGVTQTPRYLIKTRGQQVTLSCSPISGHRSVSWYQQTPGQGLQFLFEYFSETQRNKGNFPGRFSGRQFSNSRSEMNVSTLELGDSALYLCASSLGLAGGVNEQFFGPGTRLTVL.

The chain carries TRBV7-6 and TRBJ2-3; 9 bases are a match to TRBD2. The ends lost 2 bases at V and 4 bases at J; junction bases unmatched: 4. CDR3 length: 15 amino acids. The germline gives CDR1 SGHVS, CDR2 FNYEAQ. The CDR3 protein is CASSLYAGGPDTQYF. The CDR3 DNA sequence: TGTGCCAGCAGCTTATATGCGGGAGGGCCAGATACGCAGTATTTT.

The V call is TRBV7-8, the J call TRBJ1-1, with 7 bases that match TRBD1. The germline CDR1 and CDR2 sequences are SGHVS and FQNEAQ. This CDR3 has 14 amino acids. Trimming at V came to 5 bases and at J to 11 bases, leaving 14 bases not matched to a gene. In DNA form, the CDR3 reads TGTGCCAGCAGCGCCCCGGCACAGGGGATCGCGGCTTTCTTT. Encoded protein: CASSAPAQGIAAFF.

The V and J genes are TRBV27 and TRBJ1-2, with D tentatively TRBD1 (5 bases). Per germline, CDR1 MNHEY and CDR2 SMNVEV (reference sequence). V dropped 6 bases and J dropped 8 bases, with 22 bases sitting between them. The CDR3 sequence is 15 residues long. DNA of the CDR3: TGTGCCAGCAGACCCCAGGGTATAATGGGTAGCGGCTACACCTTC. Its protein is CASRPQGIMGSGYTF.

The J gene is TRBJ1-2, the V gene TRBV2, with 9 bases that match TRBD1. With 5 bases clipped from V and 7 bases from J, the junction kept 8 bases outside the gene matches. This CDR3 region has 14 residues. The germline V gene has CDR1 SNHLY and CDR2 FYNNEI. As DNA, the CDR3 is TGTGCCAGCAGTATACAGGGGGCTTTGGGTGGCTACACCTTC. Amino acid sequence: CASSIQGALGGYTF.

This clone was detected a few times. One base away lies a much larger clone, so this may be a sequencing read error. This CDR3 is also generated by other DNA sequences in the sample. The V call is TRBV7-9, the J call TRBJ1-5; D unresolved. V lost 1 base and J 2 bases, leaving 0 bases between the germline ends. From germline, CDR1 is SEHNR and CDR2 FQNEAQ (reference sequence). The CDR3 contains 12 residues. In nucleotides, the CDR3 is TGTGCCAGCAGCTTAGGCAATCAGCCCCAGCATTTT. It encodes CASSLGNQPQHF.

As to this clone: Other DNA sequences from this sample encode an identical CDR3 as well. The V call is TRBV27, the J call TRBJ2-3; TRBD1 might be the D (6 bases). Looked up from germline, CDR1 is MNHEY and CDR2 is SMNVEV (reference sequence). V shed 2 bases and J shed 0 bases, with 6 bases lying between them. CDR3 length: 14 amino acids. In DNA form, the CDR3 reads TGTGCCAGCAGTTTAGGACAGAGCACAGATACGCAGTATTTT. Amino acid sequence: CASSLGQSTDTQYF.

The chain employs TRBV7-9 and TRBJ2-2; no definite D call. There are 13 residues in the CDR3. V dropped 3 bases and J dropped 6 bases, with 8 bases sitting between them. Germline V gene data show CDR1 as SEHNR and CDR2 as FQNEAQ (reference sequence). The CDR3 DNA reads as TGTGCCAGCAGCTTGCCGGTCTCCGGGGAGCTGTTTTTT. Encoded protein: CASSLPVSGELFF.

The chain recombines TRBV18 with TRBJ2-3; the D gene is possibly TRBD2 (5 bases). The CDR3 is 16 residues long. Germline lookup yields CDR1 KGHSH and CDR2 LQKENI. The germline V and J ends were trimmed by 3 bases and 4 bases, with 17 bases remaining between them. The CDR3 coding sequence is TGTGCCAGCTCACCGTTGAGGGAGTTTAGGGCAGATACGCAGTATTTT. Residues: CASSPLREFRADTQYF.

This chain connects TRBV7-8 to TRBJ2-7, with D possibly being TRBD2 (6 bases). This CDR3 has 13 residues. Germline V gene sequence: CDR1 SGHVS, CDR2 FQNEAQ. Trimming left V 5 bases short and J 2 bases short, with 10 bases between. The CDR3 nucleotides read TGTGCCAGCAGCGTCGGGGGACCCTACGAGCAGTACTTC. Translated, it gives CASSVGGPYEQYF.

The V gene is TRBV7-8, the J gene TRBJ2-1, with 11 bases matching TRBD2. V was clipped by 2 bases and J by 7 bases; unmatched bases: 22. Germline assignment: CDR1 SGHVS and CDR2 FQNEAQ. The CDR3 consists of 21 residues. The CDR3 nucleotides read TGTGCCAGCAGCTTACAATACAGGGGTAGAGTAGCGGGAGGGAGGTATAATGAGCAGTTCTTC. Protein sequence: CASSLQYRGRVAGGRYNEQFF.

The V gene is TRBV6-1, the J gene TRBJ1-5; possible D gene TRBD1, 6 bases. CDR1 is MNHNS, CDR2 SASEGT, per germline. V lost 8 bases, J lost 3 bases, and 14 bases lay in between. The CDR3 spans 14 residues. The CDR3 reads CASSLRDTNQPQHF. The CDR3 DNA reads as TGTGCCAGCTCCCTCCGGGACACCAATCAGCCCCAGCATTTT.

V usage is TRBV10-1 and J usage is TRBJ1-4; D is possibly TRBD1 (5 bases). Germline V gene lookup returns CDR1 WNHNN and CDR2 SYGVQD (reference sequence). The CDR3 covers 11 residues. The CDR3 coding sequence is TGCGTCCCCGGTGGGGGTGAAAAACTGTTTTTT. It codes for CVPGGGEKLFF.

This rearrangement joins TRBV19 to TRBJ2-1; D uncertain. This CDR3 contains 13 residues. With 4 bases removed from V and 4 bases from J, the gap between germline ends came to 8 bases. Germline V CDR1 and CDR2: LNHDA, SQIVND (reference sequence). CDR3 in amino acids: CASSRGQYNEQFF. CDR3 bases: TGTGCCAGTAGTAGAGGCCAGTACAATGAGCAGTTCTTC.

There are a few counts of this clone. The V and J genes are TRBV2 and TRBJ1-1; D perhaps matches TRBD1 (6 bases). The CDR3 consists of 15 residues. Trimming pared 7 bases from V and 5 bases from J, leaving 20 bases between. Germline loops: CDR1 SNHLY, CDR2 FYNNEI. The CDR3 DNA is TGTGCCAGCACCCCTGGGGTACAGGGATATACTGAAGCTTTCTTT. It encodes CASTPGVQGYTEAFF.

Comment on this clone: This specimen includes other DNA sequences encoding the same CDR3. The chain carries TRBV18 and TRBJ2-7, with a weak D call TRBD1 (5 bases). The CDR3 spans 13 residues. The V and J ends lost 3 bases and 1 base respectively, with 7 bases between them. From germline, CDR1 is KGHSH and CDR2 LQKENI. CDR3: CASSPGRSYEQYF. The CDR3 region has the DNA TGTGCCAGCTCACCGGGGCGATCCTACGAGCAGTACTTC.

The chain uses TRBV18 and TRBJ1-1, with D perhaps TRBD1 (6 bases). Trimming left V 0 bases short and J 2 bases short, with 10 bases between. The CDR3 contains 15 residues. Germline-derived CDR1 and CDR2 are KGHSH and LQKENI. Written as DNA, the CDR3 is TGTGCCAGCTCACCACCCACAGGGCCAAACACTGAAGCTTTCTTT. This translates into CASSPPTGPNTEAFF.

This clone has just a few counts. The V and J genes are TRBV2 and TRBJ1-1; 7 bases align to TRBD1. The CDR3 totals 15 residues. Germline V gene sequence: CDR1 SNHLY, CDR2 FYNNEI. V lost 6 bases and J lost 4; bases outside the gene matches: 11. The CDR3 loop is CASRDRSRRGTEAFF. The CDR3 DNA reads as TGTGCCAGCAGGGACAGGTCCCGGCGGGGCACTGAAGCTTTCTTT.

This clone was found once. This chain connects TRBV7-9 to TRBJ2-7; unclear D gene. V was cut by 1 base and J by 6 bases, with 10 bases left in between. The CDR3 is 13 residues long. From germline, CDR1 is SEHNR and CDR2 FQNEAQ (reference sequence). CDR3 nucleotide sequence: TGTGCCAGCAGCTTAGGGTCGGCCCTCGAGCAGTACTTC. It specifies CASSLGSALEQYF. The complete variable domain, with remaining parts taken from reference TRBV7-9 and TRBJ2-7, reads DTGVSQNPRHKITKRGQNVTFRCDPISEHNRLYWYRQTLGQGPEFLTYFQNEAQLEKSRLLSDRFSAERPKGSFSTLEIQRTEQGDSAMYLCASSLGSALEQYFGPGTRLTVT.